Listed below are T cell receptor beta chains from one sample, sequenced in a study of cytomegalovirus exposure and HLA in healthy donors. TCRdb's copy holds only in-frame clones and misses some; the assay was immunoSEQ multiplex PCR. Here the sample table reports about 92,000 clones. Sequencing was performed on PBMCs. The source of these receptors is a man in his fifties in good health and CMV-seropositive. The CDR3 runs from the conserved cysteine through the conserved F or W. The order of the fields is V gene, D gene, J gene, CDR3 DNA, CDR3 protein. The D gene is left open where the match is weak.

v_call: TRBV4-2; d_call: .; j_call: TRBJ1-1; cdr3_nt: TGTGCCAGCAGCCAAGAAGGGGTGAACACTGAAGCTTTCTTT; cdr3_aa: CASSQEGVNTEAFF
v_call: TRBV5-1; d_call: .; j_call: TRBJ1-2; cdr3_nt: TGCGCCAGCAGCGGTCTGACAGGTACGAATGGCTACACCTTC; cdr3_aa: CASSGLTGTNGYTF
v_call: TRBV18; d_call: TRBD2; j_call: TRBJ2-1; cdr3_nt: TGTGCCAGCTCACCCCCTAGCGGGAGGACGTCCTACAATGAGCAGTTCTTC; cdr3_aa: CASSPPSGRTSYNEQFF
v_call: TRBV7-6; d_call: TRBD1; j_call: TRBJ1-4; cdr3_nt: TGTGCCAGCAGCCAAAGACAGGGGGCGCGCGAAAAACTGTTTTTT; cdr3_aa: CASSQRQGAREKLFF
v_call: TRBV5-5; d_call: TRBD2; j_call: TRBJ2-2; cdr3_nt: TGTGCCAGCAGCTTGGCCTTTTACCCGGGACTAGCGGTTAACACCGGGGAGCTGTTTTTT; cdr3_aa: CASSLAFYPGLAVNTGELFF
v_call: TRBV30; d_call: .; j_call: TRBJ2-3; cdr3_nt: TGTGCCTGGAGTTCGGCGACTAGCACAGATACGCAGTATTTT; cdr3_aa: CAWSSATSTDTQYF
v_call: TRBV27; d_call: TRBD1; j_call: TRBJ1-2; cdr3_nt: TGTGCCAGCAGTTCTCGGACAGGGGTTTTGGGCTACACCTTC; cdr3_aa: CASSSRTGVLGYTF
v_call: TRBV5-6; d_call: .; j_call: TRBJ2-5; cdr3_nt: TGTGCCAGCAGCTTGAGAGGGGGTCGGGAGACCCAGTACTTC; cdr3_aa: CASSLRGGRETQYF
v_call: TRBV2; d_call: .; j_call: TRBJ1-1; cdr3_nt: TGTGCCAGCAGTGAAGCGCCGAGCCAAACGGCTGAAGCTTTCTTT; cdr3_aa: CASSEAPSQTAEAFF
v_call: TRBV7-3; d_call: TRBD1; j_call: TRBJ2-3; cdr3_nt: TGTGCCAGCAGCCCGGGACAGGACACAGATACGCAGTATTTT; cdr3_aa: CASSPGQDTDTQYF
v_call: TRBV4-1; d_call: .; j_call: TRBJ1-2; cdr3_nt: TGCGCCAGCAGCCAAGACAGAATCTATGGCTACACCTTC; cdr3_aa: CASSQDRIYGYTF
v_call: TRBV18; d_call: .; j_call: TRBJ1-2; cdr3_nt: TGTGCCAGCTCAACTTCGACAGTCCCCGACTATGGCTACACCTTC; cdr3_aa: CASSTSTVPDYGYTF
v_call: TRBV7-2; d_call: .; j_call: TRBJ2-7; cdr3_nt: TGTGCCAGCAGCCACCCCCTGAGCTCCTACGAGCAGTACTTC; cdr3_aa: CASSHPLSSYEQYF
v_call: TRBV19; d_call: .; j_call: TRBJ1-2; cdr3_nt: TGTGCCAGTAGTGCACTATCCTACTATGGCTACACCTTC; cdr3_aa: CASSALSYYGYTF